This T cell receptor beta chain stems from a study of OX40 agonist ivuxolimab in advanced cancers. The protocol was immunoSEQ multiplex PCR, while the TCRdb copy is restricted to in-frame clones and leaves out a portion. This table has about 64,000 clones, roughly 86% appearing once. Germline CDR1 and CDR2: SEHNR and FQNEAQ (reference sequence). Trimming pared 1 base from V and 1 base from J, leaving 8 bases between. CDR3 length: 15 residues. The TCR comes from an adult with an advanced solid tumor such as melanoma, head and neck, liver or kidney cancer. Sequencing was performed on CD4+ or CD8+ T cells sorted from blood, taken in a trial of the OX40 agonist ivuxolimab. The gene calls are TRBV7-9 and TRBJ1-5, with D unclear. This CDR3 reads CASSLDSGSNQPQHF. The CDR3 DNA sequence: TGTGCCAGCAGCTTAGATTCTGGAAGCAATCAGCCCCAGCATTTT.